This TCR beta chain was observed in a study of blood T cell repertoires in COVID-19. For the study at large: Donors in the United States, Italy and Spain gave samples during acute or convalescent COVID-19.

Data came from immunoSEQ multiplex PCR; TCRdb stores just in-frame clones and leaves some out. Found here are around 210,000 clones, 89% of them singletons; the top ten hold approximately 7.6%. The germline CDR1 and CDR2 sequences are SGHTA and FQGNSA. Trimming shortened V by 4 bases and J by 7 bases, and 20 bases separated the two germline ends. CDR3 length: 15 amino acids. This study enrolled people aged about 18 to 95 from roughly 24 US geographic areas. Cohort allocation depended upon clinical history that participants reported. Symptom resolution, clearance, or two negative PCRs marked donors in Cohort 3 as recovered.

The sequenced sample consisted of PBMCs or T cells enriched from blood (not recorded which). The V and J genes are TRBV7-2 and TRBJ2-7, with TRBD2 as a possible D gene (6 bases). The sequence was collected from a woman between 18 and 29 years old who had recovered from COVID-19. DNA for the CDR3: TGTGCCAGCAGCTACCGACTAGGATCATCGGGGGAGCAGTACTTC. Translated: CASSYRLGSSGEQYF.